The 5 T cell receptor beta chains below were found in one sample sequenced in a study of naive and memory T cell subsets. Ligated cDNA underwent four rounds of PCR with nested alpha and beta constant region primers and SP2. TCRdb processed the UMI-ligation and nested PCR reads anew with MiXCR; each CDR3 protein has one entry. The top ten hold roughly 8% of the sample, which has over 11,000 distinct CDR3 sequences, approximately 4.7% seen once. Stated treatment: skin biopsy from PPD injection site in Mantoux-positive individual. An oligonucleotide containing a UMI was ligated to the 3' end of TCR cDNA. The sequences come from skin, collected from a tuberculin skin test site. The receptors were sampled from an adult in good health.

The sample holds many counts of this clonotype. The chain combines TRBV18 with TRBJ1-2, with no clear D. Trimming took 2 bases from V and 9 from J, leaving 10 bases between them. In germline, CDR1 is KGHSH, CDR2 LQKENI. The CDR3 is 12 amino acids. Here the CDR3 DNA reads TGTGCCAGCTCACCAGACCGGGAGCGCTACACCTTC. Translated: CASSPDRERYTF.

This clonotype has at least ten counts. The rearrangement links TRBV3-1 to TRBJ2-5; D gene unclear. The length of the CDR3 is 14 residues. Germline lookup yields CDR1 LGHDT and CDR2 YNNKEL (reference sequence). Deletions cut 1 base from V and 5 bases from J, with 11 bases between. CDR3 nucleotide sequence: TGTGCCAGCAGCCAAGGTTCCGGGCTGGAGACCCAGTACTTC. Amino acid sequence: CASSQGSGLETQYF.

This clonotype was seen ten or more times. The V call is TRBV6-2 or TRBV6-3, the J call TRBJ2-7; the match to TRBD1 covers 10 bases. The germline V gene has CDR1 MNHEY and CDR2 SVGEGT. The length of the CDR3 is 17 residues. Unmatched junction bases numbered 17, after V lost 10 bases and J lost 2 bases. The CDR3 sequence: CATNPGQGIMLTYEQYF. The CDR3 coding sequence is TGTGCCACCAATCCGGGACAGGGGATTATGCTGACCTACGAGCAGTACTTC.

As concerns this clonotype: The junction and the germline gene differ at one end; a read error may be behind it. The chain links TRBV5-4 to TRBJ2-5; perhaps TRBD2 as D (5 bases). Germline V lookup: CDR1 SGHNT, CDR2 YYREEE (reference sequence). The length of the CDR3 is 15 residues. The DNA for the CDR3 is TGTGCCAGCAGCTTGCGTATGGGGAGCCAAGAGATCCAGTACTTC. Protein product: CASSLRMGSQEIQYF.

This clonotype showed up many times. V is TRBV5-1 and J is TRBJ2-1; D gene uncertain. There are 13 residues in the CDR3. V shed 4 bases and J shed 9 bases, with 14 bases lying between them. In germline, CDR1 is SGHRS, CDR2 YFSETQ. The CDR3 nucleotides are TGCGCCAGCAGCCGCACTACCGACCCTGAGCAGTTCTTC. It specifies CASSRTTDPEQFF.